The TCR beta chain under discussion was sequenced for a study of beta chain features in type 1 diabetes. This clone occurred a few times. Its antigen is currently unknown. All of the isolated RNA was reverse transcribed, so expressed TCRB transcripts were sequenced. About 3.6 million reads was the average for naive, central memory and regulatory T cell samples. Here immunoSEQ multiplex PCR was the method, and the copy in TCRdb shows in-frame clones only, minus some. In the table there are some 150,000 clones, roughly 48% of which are singletons. Trimming shortened V by 4 bases and J by 3 bases, and 18 bases separated the two germline ends. Germline CDR1 and CDR2: GTSNPN and SVGIG (reference sequence). This CDR3 has 15 amino acids. General study findings and limits: Equally in patients and controls, PCR might preferentially amplify shorter templates. Sequencing from cDNA could over-represent high-TCR-expressing cells.

The chain has TRBV30 and TRBJ1-1, with a possible D match to TRBD1 (5 bases). Sequenced: Tregs from blood. This TCR was recovered from a man aged 18 to 35 in good health. CDR3 sequence: CAWIGQGREDTEAFF. CDR3 in DNA: TGTGCCTGGATTGGTCAGGGCAGAGAGGACACTGAAGCTTTCTTT.